This TCR beta chain was identified in a study of response to subunit inactivated influenza vaccine. TCRdb analysed the RT-PCR reads with MiXCR anew, one entry per CDR3 protein. The data contain 500,000 to 700,000 distinct CDR3 sequences, roughly a quarter of them singletons. V shed 3 bases and J shed 0 bases, with 12 bases lying between them. The CDR3 runs 15 residues. CDR1 and CDR2 from the germline V gene are LNHDA and SQIVND (reference sequence). The same data also contributed to another study, on T cells expressing NK-cell markers. That report notes: Template switching by 5'RACE with UMIs generated the TCR beta cDNA. Obtained from sorted CD3+CD56+NKG2C+, CD3+CD56+NKG2C- and CD3+CD56-NKG2C+ T cells were the TCR beta repertoires. About 1.0-7.5% of CD8+ T cells in roughly six donors belonged to dominant NKG2C+ clonotypes. Nothing established the HCMV specificity of expanded NKG2C+ T cell clones.

The chain couples TRBV19 to TRBJ2-7; D call uncertain. The TCR comes from a man in his fifties or sixties who received an inactivated influenza vaccine. This material consisted of CD4+ T cells sorted from PBMCs, taken roughly 13 days after vaccination. The CDR3 region has the DNA TGTGCCAGTAGTATCGGGTCAGCTCTCTCCTACGAGCAGTACTTC. As protein: CASSIGSALSYEQYF.